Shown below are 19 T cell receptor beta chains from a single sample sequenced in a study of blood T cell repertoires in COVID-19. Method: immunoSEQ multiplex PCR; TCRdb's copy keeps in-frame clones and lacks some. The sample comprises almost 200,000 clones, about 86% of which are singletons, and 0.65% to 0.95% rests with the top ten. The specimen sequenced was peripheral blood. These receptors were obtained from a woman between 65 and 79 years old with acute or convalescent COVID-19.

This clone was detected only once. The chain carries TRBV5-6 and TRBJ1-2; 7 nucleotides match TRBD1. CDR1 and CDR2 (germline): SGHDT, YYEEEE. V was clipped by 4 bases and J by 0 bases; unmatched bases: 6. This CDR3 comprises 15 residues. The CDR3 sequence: CASSGTDSANYGYTF. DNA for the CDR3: TGTGCCAGCAGCGGGACAGACTCAGCTAACTATGGCTACACCTTC.

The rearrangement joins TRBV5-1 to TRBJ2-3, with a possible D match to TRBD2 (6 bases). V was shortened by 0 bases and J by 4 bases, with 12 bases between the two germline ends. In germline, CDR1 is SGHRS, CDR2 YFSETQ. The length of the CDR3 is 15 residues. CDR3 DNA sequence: TGCGCCAGCAGCTTGGTAGCTAGCGCTCCAGATACGCAGTATTTT. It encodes CASSLVASAPDTQYF.

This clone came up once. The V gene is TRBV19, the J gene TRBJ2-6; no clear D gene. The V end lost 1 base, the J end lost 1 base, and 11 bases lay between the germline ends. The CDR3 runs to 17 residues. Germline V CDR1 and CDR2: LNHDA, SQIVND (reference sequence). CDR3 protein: CASSIVGIPSGANVLTF. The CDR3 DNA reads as TGTGCCAGTAGTATAGTTGGCATCCCTTCTGGGGCCAACGTCCTGACTTTC.

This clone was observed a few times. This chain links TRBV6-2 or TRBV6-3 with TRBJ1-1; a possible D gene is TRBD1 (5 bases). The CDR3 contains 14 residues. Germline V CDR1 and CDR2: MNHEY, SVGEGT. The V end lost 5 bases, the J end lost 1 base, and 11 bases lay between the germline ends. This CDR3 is CASSLPGQNTEAFF. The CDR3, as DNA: TGTGCCAGCAGTCTGCCTGGACAGAACACTGAAGCTTTCTTT.

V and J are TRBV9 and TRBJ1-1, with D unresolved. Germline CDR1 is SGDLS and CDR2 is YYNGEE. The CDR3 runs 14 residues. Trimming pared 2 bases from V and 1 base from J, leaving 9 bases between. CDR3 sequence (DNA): TGTGCCAGCAGCGTCCTAGACGGGAACACTGAAGCTTTCTTT. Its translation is CASSVLDGNTEAFF.

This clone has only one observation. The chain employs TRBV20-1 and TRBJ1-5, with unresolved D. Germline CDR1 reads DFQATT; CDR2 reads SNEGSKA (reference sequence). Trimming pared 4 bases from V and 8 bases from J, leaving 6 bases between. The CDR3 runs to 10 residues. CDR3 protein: CSATIEPQHF. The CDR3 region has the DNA TGCAGTGCTACCATAGAGCCCCAGCATTTT.

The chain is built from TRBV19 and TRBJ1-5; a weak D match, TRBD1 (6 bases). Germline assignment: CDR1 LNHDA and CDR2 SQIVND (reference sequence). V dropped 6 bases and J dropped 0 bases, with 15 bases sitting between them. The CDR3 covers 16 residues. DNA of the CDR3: TGTGCCAGTAGCCCTCATAGGACAGATAGCAATCAGCCCCAGCATTTT. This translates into CASSPHRTDSNQPQHF.

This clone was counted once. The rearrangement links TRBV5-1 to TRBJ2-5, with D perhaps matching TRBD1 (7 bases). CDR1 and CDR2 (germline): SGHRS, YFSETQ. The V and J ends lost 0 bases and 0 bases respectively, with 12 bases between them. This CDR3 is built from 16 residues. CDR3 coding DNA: TGCGCCAGCAGCTTGGCGGCAGGGGGGAACCAAGAGACCCAGTACTTC. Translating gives CASSLAAGGNQETQYF.

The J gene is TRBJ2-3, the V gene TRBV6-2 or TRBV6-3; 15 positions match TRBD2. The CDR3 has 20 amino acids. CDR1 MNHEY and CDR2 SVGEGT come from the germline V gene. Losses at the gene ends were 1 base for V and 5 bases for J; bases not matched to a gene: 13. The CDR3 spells CASSYLLPPGLAGGKDTQYF. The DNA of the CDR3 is TGTGCCAGCAGTTACTTATTACCTCCGGGACTAGCGGGAGGCAAAGATACGCAGTATTTT.

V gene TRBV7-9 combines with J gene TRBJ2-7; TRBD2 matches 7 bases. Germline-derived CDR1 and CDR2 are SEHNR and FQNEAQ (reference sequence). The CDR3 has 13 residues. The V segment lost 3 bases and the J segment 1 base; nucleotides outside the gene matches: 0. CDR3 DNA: TGTGCCAGCAGCTTTAGCGGGTCCTACGAGCAGTACTTC. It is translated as CASSFSGSYEQYF.

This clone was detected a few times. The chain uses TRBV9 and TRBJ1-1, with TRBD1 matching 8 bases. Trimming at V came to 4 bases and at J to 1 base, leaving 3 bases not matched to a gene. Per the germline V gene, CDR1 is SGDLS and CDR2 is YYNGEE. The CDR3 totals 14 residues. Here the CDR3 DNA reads TGTGCCAGCAGCCCCGGACAGGGGAACACTGAAGCTTTCTTT. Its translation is CASSPGQGNTEAFF.

CDR3 amino acids: CASSEQEAFF. In DNA form, the CDR3 reads TGTGCCAGCAGTGAGCAGGAAGCTTTCTTT. V gene TRBV2 combines with J gene TRBJ1-1; D gene uncertain. Germline assignment: CDR1 SNHLY and CDR2 FYNNEI. CDR3 size: 10 residues. V lost 3 bases and J lost 8, with 4 bases in between.

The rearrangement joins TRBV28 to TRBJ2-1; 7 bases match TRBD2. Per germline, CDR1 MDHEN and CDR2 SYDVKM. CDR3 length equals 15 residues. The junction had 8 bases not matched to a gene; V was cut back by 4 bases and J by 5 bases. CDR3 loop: CASSYGGGIDNEQFF. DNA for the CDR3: TGTGCCAGCAGTTATGGGGGGGGGATTGACAATGAGCAGTTCTTC.

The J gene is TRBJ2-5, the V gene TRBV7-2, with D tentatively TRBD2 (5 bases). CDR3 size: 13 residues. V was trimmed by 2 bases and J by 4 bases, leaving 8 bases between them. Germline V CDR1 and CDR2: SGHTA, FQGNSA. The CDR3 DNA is TGTGCCAGCAGCTTAACCCGGGGAGAGACCCAGTACTTC. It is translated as CASSLTRGETQYF.

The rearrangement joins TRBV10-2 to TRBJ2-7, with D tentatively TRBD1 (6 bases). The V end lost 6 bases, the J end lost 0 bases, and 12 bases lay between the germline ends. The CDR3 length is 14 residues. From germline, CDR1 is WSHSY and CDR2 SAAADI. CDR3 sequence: CASRERTDSYEQYF. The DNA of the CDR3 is TGCGCCAGCAGGGAAAGGACAGACTCCTACGAGCAGTACTTC.

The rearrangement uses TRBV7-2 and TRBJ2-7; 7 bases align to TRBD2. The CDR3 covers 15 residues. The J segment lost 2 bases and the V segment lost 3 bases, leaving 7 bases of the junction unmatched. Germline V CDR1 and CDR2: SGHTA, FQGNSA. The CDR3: CASSFSSGGTYEQYF. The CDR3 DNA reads TGTGCCAGCAGCTTTAGTTCGGGAGGTACCTACGAGCAGTACTTC.

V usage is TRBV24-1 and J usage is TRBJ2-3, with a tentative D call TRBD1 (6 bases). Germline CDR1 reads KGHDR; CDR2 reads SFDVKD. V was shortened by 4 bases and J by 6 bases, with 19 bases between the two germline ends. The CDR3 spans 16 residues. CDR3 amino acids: CATSDPRDTTGDTQYF. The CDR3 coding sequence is TGTGCCACCAGTGACCCCCGGGACACCACAGGCGATACGCAGTATTTT.

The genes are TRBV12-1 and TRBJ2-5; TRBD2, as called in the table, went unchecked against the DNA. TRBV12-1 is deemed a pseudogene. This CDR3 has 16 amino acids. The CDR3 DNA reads TGTGCCAGCAGCCACTGGACTAGCGGGATCCAAGAGACCCAGTACTTC. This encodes CASSHWTSGIQETQYF.

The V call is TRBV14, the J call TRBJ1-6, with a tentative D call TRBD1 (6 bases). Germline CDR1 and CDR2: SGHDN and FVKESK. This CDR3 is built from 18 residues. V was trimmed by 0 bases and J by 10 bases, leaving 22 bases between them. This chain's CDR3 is CASSQDLTGTRSRSPLHF. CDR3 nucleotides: TGTGCCAGCAGCCAAGACCTTACCGGGACAAGGTCCAGGTCACCCCTCCACTTT.